Below, 13 T cell receptor beta chains from the same sample are listed, as sequenced in a study of T cell repertoires in aging, cancer and after chemotherapy. Amplification of TCR beta used genomic DNA extracted from peripheral blood. Multiplex touch-down PCR with TRB-A/B primers amplified rearranged V-D-J TRB sequences. TCRdb called the multiplex PCR reads again in MiXCR, with one record for every CDR3 protein. The table shows around 9,000 distinct CDR3 sequences, with approximately 39% occurring only once. The sequenced sample was blood. Receptors originate from a human donor with a solid tumor.

The chain couples TRBV6-2 or TRBV6-3 to TRBJ2-1; 10 bases align to TRBD2. Germline CDR1 reads MNHEY; CDR2 reads SVGEGT. J was trimmed by 7 bases and V by 4 bases; bases with no gene match: 10. This CDR3 has 16 residues. The CDR3 bases are TGTGCCAGCAGTTCTAGCGGGAGAATCTCCGGAAATGAGCAGTTCTTC. It yields the protein CASSSSGRISGNEQFF.

This clonotype appeared a few times. The CDR3 loop is CASSTRSEQFF. The CDR3 DNA follows: TGTGCCAGCAGCACCAGGTCTGAGCAGTTCTTC. The rearrangement links TRBV13 to TRBJ2-1; D not certain. Germline V gene sequence: CDR1 PRHDT, CDR2 FYEKMQ (reference sequence). This CDR3 contains 11 residues. V lost 5 bases and J 9 bases, leaving 8 bases between the germline ends. The variable domain in full, completed from reference TRBV13 and TRBJ2-1, reads AAGVIQSPRHLIKEKRETATLKCYPIPRHDTVYWYQQGPGQDPQFLISFYEKMQSDKGSIPDRFSAQQFSDYHSELNMSSLELGDSALYFCASSTRSEQFFGPGTRLTVL.

The chain joins TRBV27 to TRBJ2-1; D is perhaps TRBD1 (5 bases). CDR3 length equals 13 residues. The germline V and J ends were trimmed by 3 bases and 10 bases, with 13 bases remaining between them. CDR1 and CDR2 from the germline V gene are MNHEY and SMNVEV (reference sequence). The CDR3 nucleotides read TGTGCCAGCAGTTTTTACCCTAAGGGGGAGCAGTTCTTC. It codes for CASSFYPKGEQFF.

Only a few counts were recorded for this clonotype. The chain is built from TRBV6-2 or TRBV6-3 and TRBJ2-1; TRBD1 might be the D (6 bases). V dropped 7 bases and J dropped 8 bases, with 18 bases sitting between them. The CDR3 loop spans 14 amino acids. Per the germline V gene, CDR1 is MNHEY and CDR2 is SVGEGT. The DNA of the CDR3 is TGTGCCAGCACCCAAAGTCAGGGGATGGATGAGCAGTTCTTC. Translated, it gives CASTQSQGMDEQFF.

This clonotype was seen a few times. The rearrangement uses TRBV19 and TRBJ2-7; D tentatively fits TRBD1 or TRBD2 (5 bases each). The germline gives CDR1 LNHDA, CDR2 SQIVND (reference sequence). This CDR3 is built from 15 residues. Trimming removed 9 bases at V and 2 bases at J, with 20 bases between. DNA for the CDR3: TGTGCCAGCAGAGAGGCAGGGTGGGGGACCTACGAGCAGTACTTC. As protein: CASREAGWGTYEQYF.

The chain combines TRBV6-1 with TRBJ2-1, with unresolved D. The CDR3 has 13 amino acids. Germline lookup yields CDR1 MNHNS and CDR2 SASEGT. Between the trimmed V and J ends, which lost 7 bases and 9 bases, there was a span of 16 bases. CDR3 in amino acids: CASTPRVGSEQFF. In DNA, the CDR3 is TGTGCCAGCACTCCGAGAGTGGGTAGTGAGCAGTTCTTC.

This clonotype is medium-sized within its sample. The chain is built from TRBV11-3 and TRBJ1-6, with D perhaps matching TRBD1 (5 bases). The CDR3 sequence is 13 residues long. Germline loops: CDR1 SGHNT, CDR2 YENEEA. Trimming took off 5 bases at V and 8 bases at J, with 10 bases between the two ends. Here the CDR3 reads CASSAGGHSPLHF. CDR3 DNA: TGTGCCAGCAGCGCGGGGGGTCATTCACCCCTCCACTTT.

Points on this clonotype: At one end, the junction sequence differs from germline, possibly due to a read error. V usage is TRBV5-4 and J usage is TRBJ2-6; 8 nucleotides align to TRBD2. The length of the CDR3 is 16 residues. CDR1 SGHNT and CDR2 YYREEE come from the germline V gene (reference sequence). CDR3 DNA sequence: TGCGTCGGGGGGACTAGGCTCGGAGTTGGGGCCAACGTCCTGACTTTC. This encodes CVGGTRLGVGANVLTF. The whole variable domain, filled in from reference TRBV5-4 and TRBJ2-6, reads ETGVTQSPTHLIKTRGQQVTLRCSSQSGHNTVSWYQQALGQGPQFIFQYYREEENGRGNFPPRFSGLQFPNYSSELNVNALELDDSALYLCVGGTRLGVGANVLTFGAGSRLTVL.

This sequence joins TRBV19 and TRBJ2-7; D may correspond to TRBD1 or TRBD2 (5 bases each). Germline V gene lookup returns CDR1 LNHDA and CDR2 SQIVND (reference sequence). The CDR3 covers 16 residues. The germline V and J ends were trimmed by 4 bases and 0 bases, with 16 bases remaining between them. CDR3 sequence reads: CASSRAGASSSYEQYF. In nucleotides, the CDR3 is TGTGCCAGTAGTAGAGCCGGGGCCTCGAGCTCCTACGAGCAGTACTTC.

This clonotype was seen more than once but under ten times. V and J are TRBV27 and TRBJ1-1; D gene ambiguous. The CDR3 contains 14 residues. Trimming took 6 bases from V and 1 from J, leaving 12 bases between them. CDR1 MNHEY and CDR2 SMNVEV come from the germline V gene (reference sequence). CDR3: CASRGYQANTEAFF. The CDR3 DNA reads TGTGCCAGCAGAGGATATCAGGCGAACACTGAAGCTTTCTTT.

The chain uses TRBV11-3 and TRBJ2-5, with D perhaps TRBD1 or TRBD2 (6 bases each). CDR3 length: 15 amino acids. V dropped 5 bases and J dropped 0 bases, with 13 bases sitting between them. Germline loops: CDR1 SGHNT, CDR2 YENEEA. CDR3 amino acids: CASSPGAEYQETQYF. The CDR3 nucleotides are TGTGCCAGCAGCCCGGGGGCAGAGTACCAAGAGACCCAGTACTTC.

This clonotype was seen a few times. The rearrangement uses TRBV6-5 and TRBJ2-2, with a weak D call TRBD1 (5 bases). The CDR3 is made up of 14 amino acids. Trimming pared 2 bases from V and 4 bases from J, leaving 8 bases between. Germline CDR1 and CDR2: MNHEY and SVGAGI. CDR3 coding DNA: TGTGCCAGCAGTTACGACAGTGGCACCGGGGAGCTGTTTTTT. This encodes CASSYDSGTGELFF.

This clonotype has more than one count but fewer than ten. J is TRBJ1-2 and V is TRBV27; D call uncertain. The CDR3 is made up of 12 amino acids. Trimming removed 8 bases at V and 0 bases at J, with 7 bases between. Germline CDR1 reads MNHEY; CDR2 reads SMNVEV (reference sequence). CDR3 sequence: CASYGSNYGYTF. CDR3 DNA sequence: TGTGCCAGCTACGGGTCTAACTATGGCTACACCTTC.